The 32 T cell receptor beta chains below come from one sample, sequenced in a study of T cells after yellow fever vaccination. TCRdb used MiXCR to reprocess the 5' RACE reads, holding one entry per CDR3 protein. This sample has about 160,000 distinct CDR3 sequences, with 6% to 7.5% found just once. The starting material was CD4+ T cells sorted from PBMCs, obtained around 5 days after the first yellow fever vaccination. The receptors shown here come from a man between 18 and 29 years old who received the YFV17D yellow fever vaccine.

The rearrangement joins TRBV5-4 to TRBJ1-6; D is ambiguous. Trimming removed 1 base at V and 4 bases at J, with 9 bases between. Looked up from germline, CDR1 is SGHNT and CDR2 is YYREEE (reference sequence). The CDR3 has 15 residues. Here the CDR3 reads CASSLLSGYNSPLHF. The CDR3 bases are TGTGCCAGCAGCTTGCTCTCAGGATATAATTCACCCCTCCACTTT.

This clonotype was found many times. The CDR3, as DNA: TGTGCCAGCAGCTTAGAGATGGGGAATTCACCCCTCCACTTT. Translated, it gives CASSLEMGNSPLHF. The chain employs TRBV7-9 and TRBJ1-6; D not resolved. This CDR3 has 14 residues. Trimming shortened V by 1 base and J by 7 bases, and 8 bases separated the two germline ends. The germline V gene has CDR1 SEHNR and CDR2 FQNEAQ (reference sequence).

This clonotype occurred a few times. The CDR3 sequence is CASSGQVEQFF. Written as DNA, the CDR3 is TGTGCCAGCAGCGGACAGGTTGAGCAGTTCTTC. The chain is built from TRBV7-2 and TRBJ2-1; 7 bases are shared with TRBD1. The V segment lost 5 bases and the J segment 9 bases; nucleotides outside the gene matches: 1. Germline loops: CDR1 SGHTA, CDR2 FQGNSA. The CDR3 has 11 amino acids.

The chain joins TRBV12-3 or TRBV12-4 to TRBJ1-4; the D gene is possibly TRBD1 (5 bases). Trimming took 6 bases from V and 7 from J, leaving 9 bases between them. This CDR3 spans 12 amino acids. CDR3 coding DNA: TGTGCCAGCAGGTTCAGGGTTGAAAAACTGTTTTTT. Residues: CASRFRVEKLFF.

In this sample, this clonotype turned up many times. The rearrangement joins TRBV4-2 to TRBJ1-5; D gene unclear. Looked up from germline, CDR1 is LGHNA and CDR2 is YNFKEQ. This CDR3 region has 14 residues. V was pared by 4 bases and J by 2 bases, with 9 bases between. Written as DNA, the CDR3 is TGTGCCAGCAGCCCAATTACCGGCAATCAGCCCCAGCATTTT. Residues: CASSPITGNQPQHF.

This clonotype was detected ten times or more. CDR3 in amino acids: CARRGGSFTDTQYF. The CDR3, as DNA: TGTGCCAGGCGGGGGGGCTCTTTTACAGATACGCAGTATTTT. J is TRBJ2-3 and V is TRBV7-2; 9 nucleotides agree with TRBD2. This CDR3 comprises 14 residues. J was trimmed by 3 bases and V by 9 bases; bases with no gene match: 7. The germline V gene has CDR1 SGHTA and CDR2 FQGNSA.

Only a few counts were recorded for this clonotype. The chain carries TRBV4-3 and TRBJ2-2; 8 positions agree with TRBD2. The CDR3 totals 18 residues. The V and J ends lost 1 base and 1 base, in that order; junction bases with no gene match: 8. Germline V gene sequence: CDR1 LGHNA, CDR2 YSLEER. CDR3: CASSQAPTAGGNTGELFF. CDR3 nucleotides: TGCGCCAGCAGCCAAGCCCCCACTGCGGGGGGGAACACCGGGGAGCTGTTTTTT.

The chain links TRBV3-1 to TRBJ1-5, with D uncertain. CDR1 and CDR2 from the germline V gene are LGHDT and YNNKEL (reference sequence). The V end lost 3 bases, the J end lost 7 bases, and 13 bases lay between the germline ends. This CDR3 region has 14 residues. The CDR3 region is CASSHTGPNQPQHF. CDR3 DNA: TGTGCCAGCAGCCACACCGGGCCTAACCAGCCCCAGCATTTT.

This clonotype has only a few counts. The chain joins TRBV9 to TRBJ2-2; D may be TRBD1 (6 bases). Between the trimmed V and J ends, which lost 0 bases and 6 bases, there was a span of 12 bases. The CDR3 has 15 residues. The V gene's germline CDR1 is SGDLS and CDR2 YYNGEE. CDR3 protein: CASSVDVGAPGELFF. The CDR3 DNA reads TGTGCCAGCAGCGTAGACGTGGGGGCCCCCGGGGAGCTGTTTTTT.

This clonotype was recorded many times. The genes are TRBV20-1 and TRBJ2-7; D is undetermined. CDR1 is DFQATT, CDR2 SNEGSKA, per germline (reference sequence). The CDR3 has 13 residues. V was trimmed by 0 bases and J by 6 bases, leaving 12 bases between them. Here the CDR3 DNA reads TGCAGTGCTAGAGATGCAGCCGATGGCGAGCAGTACGTC. It encodes CSARDAADGEQYV.

This clonotype was observed a handful of times. V usage is TRBV5-1 and J usage is TRBJ1-4; 8 bases are a match to TRBD1. The germline V gene encodes CDR1 SGHRS and CDR2 YFSETQ. CDR3 size: 16 residues. The J segment lost 8 bases and the V segment lost 1 base, leaving 10 bases of the junction unmatched. The DNA for the CDR3 is TGCGCCAGCAGCTTGACAGGGGGGCGAAGATCCGAAAAACTGTTTTTT. Residues: CASSLTGGRRSEKLFF.

In its sample, this clonotype was seen many times. V and J are TRBV7-2 and TRBJ2-3; 8 bases align to TRBD2. Germline V gene sequence: CDR1 SGHTA, CDR2 FQGNSA. This CDR3 is 16 amino acids long. V shed 5 bases, J shed 2 bases, and the junction held 9 bases outside the gene matches. The CDR3 protein is CASSNGGAVLTDTQYF. As DNA, the CDR3 is TGTGCCAGCAGCAACGGGGGGGCTGTCCTCACAGATACGCAGTATTTT.

This clonotype was seen at least ten times. This sequence joins TRBV5-1 and TRBJ2-7; D is undetermined. With 0 bases removed from V and 3 bases from J, the gap between germline ends came to 7 bases. Germline assignment: CDR1 SGHRS and CDR2 YFSETQ. This CDR3 contains 13 residues. CDR3 amino acids: CASSLEQYYEQYF. The CDR3 DNA follows: TGCGCCAGCAGCTTGGAGCAGTACTACGAGCAGTACTTC.

This clonotype was recorded a few times. The rearrangement joins TRBV11-1 to TRBJ2-4, with D uncertain. V dropped 1 base and J dropped 6 bases, with 13 bases sitting between them. CDR1 is SGHAT and CDR2 is FQDESV in the germline V gene (reference sequence). The length of the CDR3 is 15 residues. The CDR3: CASSLEGSQLNIQYF. The CDR3 nucleotides read TGTGCCAGCAGCTTAGAGGGCAGTCAGCTAAACATTCAGTACTTC.

This clonotype occurred many times. The CDR3 protein is CSVATTSGVLNTQYF. DNA for the CDR3: TGCAGCGTTGCTACGACTAGCGGAGTTCTGAATACGCAGTATTTT. V and J are TRBV29-1 and TRBJ2-3; 9 nucleotides align to TRBD2. The CDR3 loop spans 15 amino acids. After removal of 4 bases from V and 7 bases from J, the junction contained 12 bases not matched to a gene. Looked up from germline, CDR1 is SQVTM and CDR2 is ANQGSEA.

This clonotype was observed many times. This chain connects TRBV29-1 to TRBJ2-7; possibly TRBD1 for D (6 bases). Germline V gene sequence: CDR1 SQVTM, CDR2 ANQGSEA. The CDR3 totals 12 residues. V was pared by 7 bases and J by 5 bases, with 15 bases between. The CDR3 nucleotides read TGCAGCGGGAGGACCCCAGGGGACGAGCAGTACTTC. Translation gives CSGRTPGDEQYF.

The table lists this clonotype with many counts. The rearrangement uses TRBV4-1 and TRBJ2-2; D is uncertain. CDR1 is MGHRA, CDR2 YSYEKL, per germline. The CDR3 totals 17 residues. V shed 4 bases and J shed 5 bases, with 20 bases lying between them. CDR3 sequence: CASSRITVGLGTGELFF. The CDR3, as DNA: TGCGCCAGCAGCCGGATTACAGTCGGTCTTGGGACCGGGGAGCTGTTTTTT.

The genes are TRBV4-2 and TRBJ1-6; 10 bases match TRBD1. There are 15 residues in the CDR3. Germline V gene data show CDR1 as LGHNA and CDR2 as YNFKEQ. The V segment lost 2 bases and the J segment 10 bases; nucleotides outside the gene matches: 5. CDR3 nucleotide sequence: TGTGCCAGCAGCCAATTGGACAGGGGGAACTCACCCCTCCACTTT. Its protein product is CASSQLDRGNSPLHF.

The chain has TRBV10-3 and TRBJ2-5; the D is unclear. Trimming shortened V by 7 bases and J by 5 bases, and 8 bases separated the two germline ends. CDR1 and CDR2 from the germline V gene are ENHRY and SYGVKD. The CDR3 contains 11 residues. CDR3 sequence (DNA): TGTGCCATCACCAGTCCTGAGACCCAGTACTTC. Translating it yields CAITSPETQYF.

This clonotype was counted ten times or more. The chain combines TRBV28 with TRBJ2-3; D is possibly TRBD2 (6 bases). The CDR3 consists of 14 residues. Trimming removed 7 bases from V and 2 bases from J, with 13 bases in between. Per germline, CDR1 MDHEN and CDR2 SYDVKM. This CDR3 reads CASTGTSDTDTQYF. The CDR3 DNA follows: TGTGCCAGCACCGGGACTTCAGACACAGATACGCAGTATTTT. Together with reference TRBV28 and TRBJ2-3, the CDR3 gives the full variable domain: DVKVTQSSRYLVKRTGEKVFLECVQDMDHENMFWYRQDPGLGLRLIYFSYDVKMKEKGDIPEGYSVSREKKERFSLILESASTNQTSMYLCASTGTSDTDTQYFGPGTRLTVL.

There are a few counts of this clonotype. J is TRBJ1-5 and V is TRBV27; the D is unclear. This CDR3 has 14 residues. Trimming cost V 3 bases and J 0 bases, with 6 bases left between them. Germline V gene data show CDR1 as MNHEY and CDR2 as SMNVEV (reference sequence). The CDR3 nucleotides read TGTGCCAGCAGTTTGTACTATAGCAATCAGCCCCAGCATTTT. This sequence encodes CASSLYYSNQPQHF.

The CDR3 DNA follows: TGTGCCAGCAGCCATGAGGGGGGGCCGGACACCGGGGAGCTGTTTTTT. This gives the protein CASSHEGGPDTGELFF. The V and J genes are TRBV4-2 and TRBJ2-2; D is perhaps TRBD2 (7 bases). Germline CDR1 reads LGHNA; CDR2 reads YNFKEQ. V gave up 3 bases and J gave up 3 bases, with 14 bases separating them. This CDR3 contains 16 residues.

This CDR3 reads CASSGRQNTGELFF. In DNA form, the CDR3 reads TGTGCCAGCAGCGGCAGACAGAACACCGGGGAGCTGTTTTTT. V is TRBV7-2 and J is TRBJ2-2; D is unclear. Germline V CDR1 and CDR2: SGHTA, FQGNSA. The CDR3 runs to 14 residues. V dropped 5 bases and J dropped 1 base, with 8 bases sitting between them. The entire variable domain, with the rest obtained from reference TRBV7-2 and TRBJ2-2, is as follows: GAGVSQSPSNKVTEKGKDVELRCDPISGHTALYWYRQSLGQGLEFLIYFQGNSAPDKSGLPSDRFSAERTGGSVSTLTIQRTQQEDSAVYLCASSGRQNTGELFFGEGSRLTVL.

Many counts were recorded for this clonotype. The CDR3 region is CATLAGGNKDTQYF. For the CDR3, the DNA is TGTGCCACGCTAGCGGGGGGGAATAAAGATACGCAGTATTTT. The gene calls are TRBV24-1 and TRBJ2-3, with 12 bases aligning to TRBD2. Germline CDR1 KGHDR, CDR2 SFDVKD. This CDR3 has 14 residues. V trimming: 10 bases; J trimming: 5 bases; junction bases outside the gene matches: 6.

This clonotype showed up just a few times. This chain uses TRBV12-3 or TRBV12-4 with TRBJ2-1, with D possibly being TRBD2 (6 bases). V was pared by 8 bases and J by 6 bases, with 17 bases between. The CDR3 length is 14 residues. The CDR3 DNA sequence: TGTGCCAGCCGACCGAGTGGAGGGGCCAATGAGCAGTTCTTC. It codes for CASRPSGGANEQFF.

This clonotype showed up many times. The J gene is TRBJ1-6, the V gene TRBV3-1; D call uncertain. The length of the CDR3 is 13 residues. V shed 3 bases and J shed 8 bases, with 8 bases lying between them. Per the germline V gene, CDR1 is LGHDT and CDR2 is YNNKEL (reference sequence). For the CDR3, the DNA is TGTGCCAGCAGCCAGGCCAGCGATTCACCCCTCCACTTT. Encoded protein: CASSQASDSPLHF.

The chain has TRBV5-8 and TRBJ1-6, with D perhaps TRBD1 (6 bases). The ends were cut back, 0 bases at V and 7 bases at J, with 14 bases in the middle. CDR3 length: 16 residues. The germline CDR1 and CDR2 sequences are SGHTS and YDEGEE. The CDR3 sequence: CASSLVQGYRNSPLHF. The CDR3 coding sequence is TGTGCCAGCAGCTTGGTTCAGGGGTACAGGAATTCACCCCTCCACTTT.

The chain employs TRBV6-1 and TRBJ1-2, with D perhaps matching TRBD1 (5 bases). The CDR3 extends over 14 amino acids. Looked up from germline, CDR1 is MNHNS and CDR2 is SASEGT. V lost 5 bases and J 4 bases, leaving 14 bases between the germline ends. DNA of the CDR3: TGTGCCAGCAGTACAACAGGAATCCCCTATGGCTACACCTTC. Residues: CASSTTGIPYGYTF.

This clonotype was seen repeatedly, ten times or more. CDR3 nucleotides: TGCAGTGCTAGATTAGCGGGGCCAGAGACCCAGTACTTC. This sequence encodes CSARLAGPETQYF. The chain uses TRBV20-1 and TRBJ2-5, with 8 bases matching TRBD2. Germline CDR1 and CDR2: DFQATT and SNEGSKA (reference sequence). CDR3 length: 13 amino acids. With 2 bases clipped from V and 4 bases from J, the junction kept 3 bases outside the gene matches.

The table lists this clonotype with a few counts. This chain connects TRBV28 to TRBJ2-4; tentatively, D is TRBD1 (5 bases). The CDR3 consists of 15 residues. Germline assignment: CDR1 MDHEN and CDR2 SYDVKM. The V end was cut by 4 bases, the J end by 1 base, with 11 bases between. This CDR3 reads CASSSAGNAKNIQYF. CDR3 bases: TGTGCCAGCAGTTCTGCAGGGAATGCCAAAAACATTCAGTACTTC.

The CDR3 is CASSPPTPSGGTTDTQYF. The DNA for the CDR3 is TGCGCCAGCAGCCCCCCAACACCTAGCGGGGGGACCACAGATACGCAGTATTTT. This chain connects TRBV4-1 to TRBJ2-3; 11 bases align to TRBD2. This CDR3 is built from 18 residues. CDR1 is MGHRA, CDR2 YSYEKL, per germline. Trimming cost V 4 bases and J 2 bases; bases outside gene matches: 11.

This clonotype occurred a few times. The gene calls are TRBV9 and TRBJ1-6; the D gene is possibly TRBD1 (5 bases). This CDR3 is 15 amino acids long. Germline V gene lookup returns CDR1 SGDLS and CDR2 YYNGEE. The germline V and J ends were trimmed by 2 bases and 7 bases, with 13 bases remaining between them. CDR3: CASSVYGRGNSPLHF. CDR3 bases: TGTGCCAGCAGCGTTTACGGACGGGGGAATTCACCCCTCCACTTT. Combining the CDR3 with reference TRBV9 and TRBJ1-6 gives the whole variable domain DSGVTQTPKHLITATGQRVTLRCSPRSGDLSVYWYQQSLDQGLQFLIQYYNGEERAKGNILERFSAQQFPDLHSELNLSSLELGDSALYFCASSVYGRGNSPLHFGNGTRLTVT.